This TCR beta chain is from a study of somatic mutations in cytotoxic T cells in rheumatoid arthritis. Assay: immunoSEQ multiplex PCR; the TCRdb copy retains only in-frame clones and omits some. The repertoire includes under 2,500 clones, around 73% of them detected once, and roughly 45% sits in the top ten. Study-level points and caveats: Rising age went with increasing CD8+ clonality in rheumatoid arthritis patients; healthy controls showed no such increase.

This CDR3 region has 13 residues. Points on this clone: Its antigen is not known.

Sequences were obtained from CD8+ T cells sorted from blood. The V gene is TRBV21-1, the J gene TRBJ2-1; TRBD2, the table's D call, was not compared with the DNA. TRBV21-1 is annotated as a pseudogene. This clonotype was sampled from a man aged 65 to 79 with rheumatoid arthritis. Written as DNA, the CDR3 is TGTGCCAGCAGCACGGCTGGGAGCCATGAGCAGTTCTTC. It yields the protein CASSTAGSHEQFF.